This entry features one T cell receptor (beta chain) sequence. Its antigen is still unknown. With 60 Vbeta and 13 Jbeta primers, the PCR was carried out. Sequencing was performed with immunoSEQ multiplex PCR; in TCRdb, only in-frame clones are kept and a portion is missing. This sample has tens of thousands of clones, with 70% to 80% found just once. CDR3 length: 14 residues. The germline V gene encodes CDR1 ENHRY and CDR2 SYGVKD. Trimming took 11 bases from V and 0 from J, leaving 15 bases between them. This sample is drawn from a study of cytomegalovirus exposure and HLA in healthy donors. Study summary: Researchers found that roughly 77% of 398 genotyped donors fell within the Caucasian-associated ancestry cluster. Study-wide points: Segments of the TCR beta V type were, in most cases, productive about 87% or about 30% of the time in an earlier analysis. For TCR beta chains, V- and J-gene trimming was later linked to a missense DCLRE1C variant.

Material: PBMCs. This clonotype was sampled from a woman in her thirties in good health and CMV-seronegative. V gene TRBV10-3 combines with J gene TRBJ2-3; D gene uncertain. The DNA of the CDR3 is TGTGCCGTAACCGAAGGAGTGAGCACAGATACGCAGTATTTT. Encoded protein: CAVTEGVSTDTQYF.